The clone carrying this TCR beta chain came up many times. Its cognate antigen is unknown. The data were obtained in a study of Graves' ophthalmopathy and Graves' hyperthyroidism. RNA transcripts provided the template for amplifying TCR beta CDR3 regions. The library came from an HTBI-primed first-round RT-PCR and a second-round multiplex PCR. From the multiplex PCR reads, TCRdb called clonotypes with MiXCR, one entry per CDR3 protein. Of hundreds of thousands of distinct CDR3 sequences in the sample, 22% were seen once. Ophthalmopathy not arising within 18 months of follow-up defined hyperthyroidism as stable. This CDR3 contains 15 residues. Trimming took off 0 bases at V and 0 bases at J, with 9 bases between the two ends. Germline-derived CDR1 and CDR2 are MNHEY and SVGAGI. Study-wide findings and caveats: Ophthalmopathy progression was predicted by the model at about 70% sensitivity and roughly 72% specificity. Separation of ophthalmopathy from stable hyperthyroidism was achieved by a 13-signature model, at approximately 90% sensitivity and about 81% specificity.

This rearrangement joins TRBV6-5 to TRBJ2-7; D is perhaps TRBD2 (6 bases). The sequence was collected from a woman aged 18-29 years with stable Graves' hyperthyroidism. Some clones in this sample may be carry-over from other donors' samples. What was sequenced was peripheral blood. In DNA, the CDR3 is TGTGCCAGCAGTTACTCCGGGACTGCCTCCTACGAGCAGTACTTC. Its protein product is CASSYSGTASYEQYF.